A single sample is the source of the 4 T cell receptor beta chains below, sequenced in a study of blood T cell repertoires in COVID-19 (dated by TCRdb to about 2020). The library was obtained by the immunoSEQ multiplex PCR assay. TCRdb limited this immuneACCESS table to in-frame rearrangements with V and J called. A share of clones is missing; checked studies link under half to unresolved V genes, and the rest is unexplained. The sample records roughly 140,000 clones, approximately 80% of which are singletons. The ten top clones hold 5.5% to 8% of the sample. Material: peripheral blood. The receptors originated from a human donor in a cohort sampled during active COVID-19.

J is TRBJ1-3 and V is TRBV4-3, with no clear D. Looked up from germline, CDR1 is LGHNA and CDR2 is YSLEER. V shed 8 bases and J shed 1 base, with 6 bases lying between them. This CDR3 has 12 residues. CDR3 coding DNA: TGCGCCAGCGGCCTATCTGGAAACACCATATATTTT. Residues: CASGLSGNTIYF.

V is TRBV11-2 and J is TRBJ2-7; a possible D gene is TRBD1 (5 bases). The CDR3 runs 13 residues. The V end was cut by 1 base, the J end by 5 bases, with 9 bases between. Germline values: CDR1 SGHAT, CDR2 FQNNGV. DNA for the CDR3: TGTGCCAGCAGCTTAGTCGGCAGGGACGAGCAGTACTTC. Translation: CASSLVGRDEQYF.

The J gene is TRBJ2-5, the V gene TRBV7-2, with D perhaps TRBD1 (5 bases). Looked up from germline, CDR1 is SGHTA and CDR2 is FQGNSA. The V end was cut by 6 bases, the J end by 4 bases, with 12 bases between. The length of the CDR3 is 13 residues. CDR3 nucleotides: TGTGCCAGCAGAGGGGCTAACGGAGAGACCCAGTACTTC. Translation gives CASRGANGETQYF.

V is TRBV6-6 and J is TRBJ2-6; D gene uncertain. Trimming pared 5 bases from V and 0 bases from J, leaving 8 bases between. Germline V gene sequence: CDR1 MNHNY, CDR2 SVGAGI (reference sequence). This CDR3 contains 15 residues. This CDR3 reads CASSQQSSGANVLTF. The CDR3 DNA sequence: TGTGCCAGCAGTCAACAGAGCTCTGGGGCCAACGTCCTGACTTTC.